This TCR beta chain was identified in a study of technical replicates of blood from several donors (dated by TCRdb to 2017 to 2019). Libraries were built with the immunoSEQ multiplex PCR assay. TCRdb provides this immuneACCESS table in a form limited to in-frame rearrangements. Some clones are lacking; in checked studies, under half of them reflect an unresolved V gene, and why the rest are absent is not known. The sample table holds approximately 75,000 clones, of which about nine tenths were seen once. Clones ranked in the top ten supply over 0.35% of the sample. Via the germline V gene, CDR1 is MDHEN and CDR2 SYDVKM. The CDR3 covers 15 residues, taking in both the cysteine and the phenylalanine. Left in the record is the CDR3 DNA by itself, 45 bases read in frame from the first base. Cut back by 1 base and 2 bases, the V and J ends lie 9 bases apart. To note about this clone: Its antigen specificity is not known. Per-base quality was not reported, and no clone a single base away is much larger than it.

The sample consisted of T cells isolated from PBMCs. The receptor was isolated from a human donor in good health. Recombination joined TRBV28 with TRBJ1-5, and the D gene may be TRBD1, 5 bases matching. The CDR3 in this case is CASSLLGGGNQPQHF. The bases are TGTGCCAGCAGTTTATTGGGGGGGGGCAATCAGCCCCAGCATTTT.